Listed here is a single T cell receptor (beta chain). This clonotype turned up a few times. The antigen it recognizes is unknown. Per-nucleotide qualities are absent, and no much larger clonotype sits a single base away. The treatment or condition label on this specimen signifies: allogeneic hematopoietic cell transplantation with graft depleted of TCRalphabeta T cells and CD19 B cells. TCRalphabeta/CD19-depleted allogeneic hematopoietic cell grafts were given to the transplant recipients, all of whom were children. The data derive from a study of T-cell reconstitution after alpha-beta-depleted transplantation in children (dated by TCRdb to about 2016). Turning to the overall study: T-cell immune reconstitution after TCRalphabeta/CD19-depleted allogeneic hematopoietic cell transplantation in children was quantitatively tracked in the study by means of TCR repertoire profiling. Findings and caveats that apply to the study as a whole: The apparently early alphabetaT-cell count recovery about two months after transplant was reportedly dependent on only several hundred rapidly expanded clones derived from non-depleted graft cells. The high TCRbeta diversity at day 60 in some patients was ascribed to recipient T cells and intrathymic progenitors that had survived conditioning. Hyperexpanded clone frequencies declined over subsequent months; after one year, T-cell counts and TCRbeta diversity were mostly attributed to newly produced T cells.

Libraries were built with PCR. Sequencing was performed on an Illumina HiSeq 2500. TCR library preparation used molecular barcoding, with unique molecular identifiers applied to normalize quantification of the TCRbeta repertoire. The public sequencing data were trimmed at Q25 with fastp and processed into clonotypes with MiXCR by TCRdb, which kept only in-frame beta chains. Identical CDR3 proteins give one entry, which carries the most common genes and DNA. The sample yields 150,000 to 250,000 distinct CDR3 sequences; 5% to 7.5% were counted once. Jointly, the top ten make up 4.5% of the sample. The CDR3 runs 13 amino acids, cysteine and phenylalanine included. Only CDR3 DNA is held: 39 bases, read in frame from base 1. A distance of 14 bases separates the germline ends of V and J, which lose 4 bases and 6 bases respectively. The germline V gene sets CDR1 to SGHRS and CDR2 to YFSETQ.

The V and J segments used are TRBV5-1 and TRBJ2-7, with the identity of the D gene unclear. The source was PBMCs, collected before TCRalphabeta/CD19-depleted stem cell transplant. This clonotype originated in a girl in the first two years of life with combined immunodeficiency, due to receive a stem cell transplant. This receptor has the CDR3 CASSPPDPCEQYF. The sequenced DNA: TGCGCCAGCAGCCCACCGGACCCTTGCGAGCAGTACTTC.